The following is a TCR beta chain sequence with its context. This entry belongs to a study of blood T cell repertoires in COVID-19. Study-level background: Material from acute and convalescent COVID-19 was sourced from the United States, Italy and Spain. PBMCs, B-cell-depleted T cells, or T cells were the source of the cDNA or gDNA that made up the material.

Authors' methods: Amplification from reference gene primers served as the basis for estimated nucleated cell counts. Clones were sequenced by immunoSEQ multiplex PCR, and TCRdb holds only the in-frame ones, with some missing. V and J calls and clone size are given by that table; D and trimming were obtained from the DNA. The sample carries over 200,000 clones, more than 85% recorded once. Germline lookup yields CDR1 SGHTA and CDR2 FQGTGA. After removal of 5 bases from V and 2 bases from J, the junction contained 9 bases not matched to a gene. The CDR3 runs 15 residues. This chain uses TRBV7-3 with TRBJ2-7; 7 nucleotides line up with TRBD1. The sequence was collected from a man aged 40-50 years with active or convalescent COVID-19. Sequencing was done on a sample of peripheral blood. CDR3 bases: TGTGCCAGCAGCCCCGACCGGGACAGAGCCTACGAGCAGTACTTC. Translating it yields CASSPDRDRAYEQYF.